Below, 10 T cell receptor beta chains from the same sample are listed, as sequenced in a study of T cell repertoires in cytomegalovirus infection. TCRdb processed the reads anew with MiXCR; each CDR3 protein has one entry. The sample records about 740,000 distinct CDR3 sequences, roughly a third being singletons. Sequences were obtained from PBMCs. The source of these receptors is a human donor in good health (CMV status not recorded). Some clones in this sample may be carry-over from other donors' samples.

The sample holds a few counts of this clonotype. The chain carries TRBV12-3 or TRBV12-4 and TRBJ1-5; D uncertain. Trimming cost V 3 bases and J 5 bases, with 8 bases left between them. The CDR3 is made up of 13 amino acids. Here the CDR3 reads CASSLPPHQPQHF. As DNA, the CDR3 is TGTGCCAGCAGTTTGCCCCCCCATCAGCCCCAGCATTTT.

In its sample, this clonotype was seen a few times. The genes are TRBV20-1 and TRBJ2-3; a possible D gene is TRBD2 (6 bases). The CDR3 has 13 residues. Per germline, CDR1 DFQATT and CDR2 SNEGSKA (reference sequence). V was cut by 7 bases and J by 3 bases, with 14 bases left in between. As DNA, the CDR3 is TGCAGTGGATCCGGGACTCAGACAGATACGCAGTATTTT. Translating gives CSGSGTQTDTQYF.

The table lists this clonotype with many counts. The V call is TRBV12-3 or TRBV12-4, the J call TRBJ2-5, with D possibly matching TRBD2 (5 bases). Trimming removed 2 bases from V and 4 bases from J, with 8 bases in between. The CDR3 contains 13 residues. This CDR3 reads CASSLSGSETQYF. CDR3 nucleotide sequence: TGTGCCAGCAGTTTAAGCGGATCAGAGACCCAGTACTTC.

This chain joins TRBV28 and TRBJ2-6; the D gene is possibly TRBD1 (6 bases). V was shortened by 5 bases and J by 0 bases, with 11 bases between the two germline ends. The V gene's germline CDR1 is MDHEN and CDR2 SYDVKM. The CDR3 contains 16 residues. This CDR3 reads CASSTGQSSGANVLTF. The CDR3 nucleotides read TGTGCCAGCAGTACGGGACAATCCTCTGGGGCCAACGTCCTGACTTTC.

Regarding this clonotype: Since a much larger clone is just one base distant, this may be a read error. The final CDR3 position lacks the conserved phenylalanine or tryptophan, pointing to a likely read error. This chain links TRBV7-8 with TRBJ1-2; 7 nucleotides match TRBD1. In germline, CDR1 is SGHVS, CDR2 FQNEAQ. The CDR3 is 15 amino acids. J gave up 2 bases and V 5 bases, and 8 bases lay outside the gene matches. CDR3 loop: CASSLSGGANYGYTL. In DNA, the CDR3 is TGTGCCAGCAGCCTATCAGGGGGTGCGAACTATGGCTACACCTTA.

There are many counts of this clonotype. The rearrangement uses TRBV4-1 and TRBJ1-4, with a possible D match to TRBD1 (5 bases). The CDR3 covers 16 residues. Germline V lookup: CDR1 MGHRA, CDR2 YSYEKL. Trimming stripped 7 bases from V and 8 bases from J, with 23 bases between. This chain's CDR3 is CASTDGQGGIGEKLFF. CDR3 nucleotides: TGCGCCAGCACCGATGGCCAGGGAGGGATTGGAGAAAAACTGTTTTTT.

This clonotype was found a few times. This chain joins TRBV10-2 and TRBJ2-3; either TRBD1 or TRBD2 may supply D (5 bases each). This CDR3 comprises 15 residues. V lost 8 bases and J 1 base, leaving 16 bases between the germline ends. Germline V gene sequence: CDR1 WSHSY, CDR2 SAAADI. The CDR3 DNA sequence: TGCGCCAGCGGGGCCCTCGGGACCCGCACAGATACGCAGTATTTT. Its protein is CASGALGTRTDTQYF.

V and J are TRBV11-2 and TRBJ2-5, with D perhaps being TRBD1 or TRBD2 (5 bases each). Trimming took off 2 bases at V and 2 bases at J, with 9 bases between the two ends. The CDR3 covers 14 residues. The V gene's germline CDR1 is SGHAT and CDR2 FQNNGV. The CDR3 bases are TGTGCCAGCAGCTTACCCTGGGGGCAAGAGACCCAGTACTTC. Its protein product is CASSLPWGQETQYF.

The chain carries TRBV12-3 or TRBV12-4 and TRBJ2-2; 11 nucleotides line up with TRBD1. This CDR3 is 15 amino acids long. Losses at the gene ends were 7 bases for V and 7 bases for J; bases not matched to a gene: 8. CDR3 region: CASKEGTGGFGELFF. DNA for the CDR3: TGTGCCAGCAAAGAGGGGACAGGGGGTTTCGGGGAGCTGTTTTTT.

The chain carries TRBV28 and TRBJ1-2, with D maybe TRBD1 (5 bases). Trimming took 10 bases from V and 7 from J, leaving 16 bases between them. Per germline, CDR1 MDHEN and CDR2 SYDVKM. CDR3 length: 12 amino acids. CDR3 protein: CATLDRQRGYTF. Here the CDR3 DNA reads TGTGCCACACTAGACAGACAGCGTGGCTACACCTTC.